The rows below give T cell receptor beta chains drawn from one sample of a study of shared clonotypes between healthy human individuals. Data came from immunoSEQ multiplex PCR; TCRdb stores just in-frame clones and leaves some out. The profile shows approximately 2,200,000 clones, 93% of them singletons. The sample was naive CD8+ T cells from PBMCs. These receptors were obtained from a young man in good health. Some clones in this sample may be carry-over from other donors' samples. Each CDR3 is given with its conserved first and last residue. D genes are given only for firm matches. The size of a clone is reported for some rows only, either as once, few or many, or as a class for expanded clones.

abundance	v_gene	d_gene	j_gene	CDR3aa	CDR3nt
NA	TRBV9	TRBD2	TRBJ2-7	CASSSSGSSYEQYF	TGTGCCAGCAGCAGTAGCGGGAGCTCCTACGAGCAGTACTTC
NA	TRBV15	TRBD2	TRBJ2-7	CATSRGGGASYEQYF	TGTGCCACCAGCAGAGGGGGGGGAGCCAGCTACGAGCAGTACTTC
NA	TRBV18	NA	TRBJ2-1	CASSPPRDGYNEQFF	TGTGCCAGCTCACCACCCCGGGACGGTTACAATGAGCAGTTCTTC
once	TRBV7-8	TRBD1	TRBJ2-5	CASSPTGTGLRTQYF	TGTGCCAGCAGCCCTACCGGGACAGGGTTGAGGACCCAGTACTTC
NA	TRBV5-6	NA	TRBJ2-1	CASSLLVSSYNEQFF	TGTGCCAGCAGCTTACTCGTGAGCTCCTACAATGAGCAGTTCTTC
NA	TRBV4-1	TRBD1	TRBJ2-1	CASGFGTGGYEQFF	TGCGCCAGCGGGTTTGGGACAGGGGGTTATGAGCAGTTCTTC
NA	TRBV19	NA	TRBJ1-3	CASSIDGDSGNTIYF	TGTGCCAGTAGTATCGACGGTGACTCTGGAAACACCATATATTTT
once	TRBV4-1	TRBD2	TRBJ2-5	CASSQDLAGVPETQYF	TGCGCCAGCAGCCAAGACCTAGCGGGAGTCCCAGAGACCCAGTACTTC
NA	TRBV4-1	NA	TRBJ1-1	CASSQADGQTEAFF	TGCGCCAGCAGCCAAGCAGACGGTCAAACTGAAGCTTTCTTT
NA	TRBV6-1	NA	TRBJ2-4	CASSTHLAKNIQYF	TGTGCCAGCAGCACGCACCTAGCCAAAAACATTCAGTACTTC
NA	TRBV7-8	NA	TRBJ2-2	CASSLTLRGGSGELFF	TGTGCCAGCAGCTTAACCCTCCGGGGAGGCTCCGGGGAGCTGTTTTTT
NA	TRBV5-1	NA	TRBJ1-3	CASSFSWGKGNTIYF	TGCGCCAGCAGCTTCTCCTGGGGCAAGGGAAACACCATATATTTT
NA	TRBV27	NA	TRBJ2-7	CASRAGSAGRVYEQYF	TGTGCCAGCAGAGCCGGATCGGCAGGGAGAGTCTACGAGCAGTACTTC
NA	TRBV7-8	NA	TRBJ1-2	CASSLAVRPNYGYTF	TGTGCCAGCAGCTTAGCGGTCAGGCCTAACTATGGCTACACCTTC
NA	TRBV7-2	TRBD2	TRBJ2-1	CASRRGAGGSWDEQFF	TGTGCCAGCAGAAGAGGAGCGGGAGGTTCTTGGGATGAGCAGTTCTTC
NA	TRBV7-9	TRBD1	TRBJ2-4	CATSGTGRAKNIQYF	TGTGCCACTTCGGGGACAGGGAGAGCCAAAAACATTCAGTACTTC
NA	TRBV7-8	TRBD1	TRBJ1-1	CASSFGTGRTEAFF	TGTGCCAGCAGCTTCGGGACAGGGAGGACTGAAGCTTTCTTT
NA	TRBV28	NA	TRBJ1-1	CASDSYTEAFF	TGTGCCAGCGACTCCTACACTGAAGCTTTCTTT
NA	TRBV19	NA	TRBJ2-2	CASSIYRSNTGELFF	TGTGCCAGTAGTATATACAGATCGAACACCGGGGAGCTGTTTTTT
NA	TRBV2	NA	TRBJ2-1	CASSEGQYNEQFF	TGTGCCAGCAGTGAAGGGCAGTACAATGAGCAGTTCTTC
NA	TRBV19	NA	TRBJ2-7	CASSPGERTSYEQYF	TGTGCCAGTAGTCCCGGGGAGCGGACCTCCTACGAGCAGTACTTC
NA	TRBV27	NA	TRBJ2-2	CASSLSFPDLRDTGELFF	TGTGCCAGCAGTTTATCGTTCCCGGACCTTAGGGACACCGGGGAGCTGTTTTTT
NA	TRBV5-6	TRBD1	TRBJ2-7	CASRPRTGGPYEQYF	TGTGCCAGCAGACCTCGGACAGGGGGGCCCTACGAGCAGTACTTC
NA	TRBV27	TRBD2	TRBJ2-2	CASSPLLAGVTGELFF	TGTGCCAGCAGTCCTCTACTAGCGGGAGTCACCGGGGAGCTGTTTTTT
NA	TRBV5-1	TRBD1	TRBJ2-2	CASSEQGQTNTGELFF	TGCGCCAGCAGCGAACAGGGACAGACGAACACCGGGGAGCTGTTTTTT
NA	TRBV11-2	NA	TRBJ2-3	CASSLDMAGTSTDTQYF	TGTGCCAGCAGCTTAGATATGGCGGGCACGTCCACAGATACGCAGTATTTT
NA	TRBV2	NA	TRBJ1-3	CASRFRVFGNTIYF	TGTGCCAGCCGCTTTCGGGTTTTTGGAAACACCATATATTTT
few	TRBV19	NA	TRBJ1-1	CASSVDLGTEAFF	TGTGCCAGTAGTGTGGACCTTGGCACTGAAGCTTTCTTT
NA	TRBV7-8	NA	TRBJ2-7	CASSSDPQRAYEQYF	TGTGCCAGCAGCTCCGACCCGCAGCGCGCCTACGAGCAGTACTTC
NA	TRBV19	NA	TRBJ1-1	CASSNTGLVNTEAFF	TGTGCCAGTAGCAACACAGGGTTGGTTAACACTGAAGCTTTCTTT
NA	TRBV6-5	NA	TRBJ2-7	CASSYSQGAYEQYF	TGTGCCAGCAGTTACTCACAGGGAGCCTACGAGCAGTACTTC
NA	TRBV19	NA	TRBJ2-7	CASSIGPTEWGYEQYF	TGTGCCAGTAGTATAGGCCCGACGGAATGGGGCTACGAGCAGTACTTC
NA	TRBV6-5	TRBD2	TRBJ2-7	CASSPSGGEQYF	TGTGCCAGCAGTCCCTCGGGGGGGGAGCAGTACTTC
NA	TRBV29-1	TRBD1	TRBJ1-2	CSVEVHRGHGYTF	TGCAGCGTTGAAGTCCACAGGGGGCATGGCTACACCTTC
few	TRBV4-1	TRBD1	TRBJ1-5	CASSQGKGADSNQPQHF	TGCGCCAGCAGCCAAGGAAAGGGGGCGGATAGCAATCAGCCCCAGCATTTT